This T cell receptor beta chain was obtained from a study of blood T cell repertoires in COVID-19 (dated by TCRdb to the early 2020s). Notes on the research overall: The collaborator samples originated in the United States, Italy and Spain and spanned the acute and convalescent phases of COVID-19. HLA class I and class II types, where available, came from metadata supplied by the sample provider rather than from assay-based typing. Deeply sampled blood TCRbeta repertoires from subjects exposed to, actively infected with, or recovered from COVID-19 were included in the dataset. Samples were obtained from the ongoing ImmuneRACE study (first 160 participants) and from 1,254 subjects provided by 6 global collaborators. Nearly every sample came with metadata listing a de-identified subject ID, COVID-19 status, age in years and sex. The repertoires were made available in a free public database intended to serve as a resource for research on the immune response to SARS-CoV-2. The material from the prospective study consisted of cDNA or gDNA derived from T cells, B-cell-depleted T cells, or PBMCs. The study at large found these results: The amount of clinical and demographic metadata varied by source and participant and was provided uncurated.

TCRbeta CDR3 regions were amplified from genomic DNA using the immunoSEQ Assay, a bias-controlled multiplex PCR. As for how the authors treated the data: The number of nucleated cells in each sample was estimated from the amplification of reference gene primers within the assay. To quantify the absolute abundance of each unique TCRbeta CDR3 rearrangement, sequence reads were collapsed and filtered. For each sample, productive Simpson clonality was calculated as the square root of Simpson's diversity index across productive rearrangements. TCRdb obtained this table from immuneACCESS and retained in-frame rearrangements with V and J assigned. These tables miss some clones; where compared with another copy, unresolved V genes account for less than half of the shortfall, and the remainder is unexplained. V, J and clone size derive from that table, while D and trimming were established from the DNA sequence. In all, the sample holds nearly 200,000 clones, and just under 85% of those were seen once. Approximately 6.9% of the sample is taken by the ten largest.

Each collaborating institution followed its own protocols to collect whole blood in K2EDTA tubes. Collaborator samples were shipped for TCRbeta analysis as frozen whole blood, isolated PBMCs, or DNA extracted from either sample type. As for this clone: Its binding antigen is unknown. Base qualities are not recorded, but no much larger clone differs from it by a single base.

The CDR3 starts with the cysteine, ends with the phenylalanine, and has 13 residues. Of all the DNA, just the CDR3 is kept, 39 bases in frame from base 1. V is cut by 5 bases and J by 0 bases, and the space between the germline ends is 5 bases. The germline V gene (reference sequence) sets CDR1 to MNHEY and CDR2 to SMNVEV. The chain links TRBV27 with TRBJ1-5, with an unclear D gene assignment. Material for sequencing was peripheral blood. This TCR derives from a human donor with acute or convalescent COVID-19. The donor label of this sample is uncertain. This receptor has the CDR3 CASSPYSNQPQHF. The DNA reads as follows: TGTGCCAGCAGTCCCTATAGCAATCAGCCCCAGCATTTT.